What follows are 22 T cell receptor beta chains derived from one specimen sequenced in a study of early T cells in non-severe SARS-CoV-2 infection. Each CDR3 protein is one row after TCRdb ran MiXCR on the 5' RACE reads. Counted here are some 96,000 distinct CDR3 sequences, roughly 9.6% occurring once; the ten biggest clones make up just over 4.5%. Sequencing used whole blood, obtained at baseline. The source is an adult who was a healthcare worker with PCR-confirmed SARS-CoV-2 infection or an uninfected control (not recorded which).

This chain joins TRBV15 and TRBJ2-3; D is ambiguous. V lost 0 bases and J 6 bases, leaving 7 bases between the germline ends. The CDR3 length is 13 residues. CDR1 and CDR2 from the germline V gene are LNHNV and YYDKDF (reference sequence). The CDR3 sequence: CATSRDPLDTQYF. The DNA of the CDR3 is TGTGCCACCAGCAGAGATCCATTGGATACGCAGTATTTT.

CDR3 residues: CASSRLGQTSNYGYTF. The CDR3 nucleotides are TGCGCCAGCAGCCGACTGGGACAGACCTCTAACTATGGCTACACCTTC. This sequence joins TRBV5-1 and TRBJ1-2; TRBD1 agrees at 7 bases. Looked up from germline, CDR1 is SGHRS and CDR2 is YFSETQ. With 4 bases clipped from V and 0 bases from J, the junction kept 9 bases outside the gene matches. This CDR3 spans 16 amino acids.

In this sample, this clonotype turned up a few times. J is TRBJ2-3 and V is TRBV5-5; tentatively, D is TRBD2 (5 bases). The germline V gene encodes CDR1 SGHKS and CDR2 YYEKEE (reference sequence). The CDR3 has 13 residues. The V and J ends lost 4 bases and 1 base respectively, with 7 bases between them. CDR3 loop: CASSQRGTDTQYF. The CDR3 DNA reads TGTGCCAGCAGCCAGAGGGGCACAGATACGCAGTATTTT.

This clonotype came up many times. The gene calls are TRBV7-9 and TRBJ2-5; the D gene is possibly TRBD1 (6 bases). The V gene lost 5 bases and the J gene lost 5 bases, with 15 bases spanning the gap. Germline loops: CDR1 SEHNR, CDR2 FQNEAQ (reference sequence). The CDR3 is 14 residues long. The CDR3 DNA is TGTGCCAGCAGCATATCCACAGGGCGGGAGACCCAGTACTTC. Amino acids: CASSISTGRETQYF.

This clonotype came up a few times. This chain connects TRBV6-1 to TRBJ1-6, with D possibly TRBD1 on 5 matching bases. This CDR3 contains 16 residues. Germline values: CDR1 MNHNS, CDR2 SASEGT. V lost 5 bases and J 6 bases, leaving 17 bases between the germline ends. CDR3 bases: TGTGCCAGCAGTTTTCTGACAGCCTCTCCTAATTCACCCCTCCACTTT. This gives the protein CASSFLTASPNSPLHF.

This chain uses TRBV7-9 with TRBJ2-7; D uncertain. The germline V gene encodes CDR1 SEHNR and CDR2 FQNEAQ (reference sequence). Trimming stripped 0 bases from V and 4 bases from J, with 10 bases between. There are 14 residues in the CDR3. The CDR3 here is CASSLALDGYEQYF. The CDR3 DNA is TGTGCCAGCAGCTTAGCGCTGGACGGGTACGAGCAGTACTTC. Full variable domain (rest looked up from reference TRBV7-9 and TRBJ2-7): DTGVSQNPRHKITKRGQNVTFRCDPISEHNRLYWYRQTLGQGPEFLTYFQNEAQLEKSRLLSDRFSAERPKGSFSTLEIQRTEQGDSAMYLCASSLALDGYEQYFGPGTRLTVT.

This clonotype was seen just once. The V call is TRBV5-5, the J call TRBJ2-3; D not certain. The V gene lost 2 bases and the J gene lost 1 base, with 11 bases spanning the gap. The germline V gene encodes CDR1 SGHKS and CDR2 YYEKEE (reference sequence). The CDR3 is 15 amino acids. CDR3 loop: CASSLLPRGTDTQYF. The CDR3 DNA reads as TGTGCCAGCAGCTTATTACCCCGCGGCACAGATACGCAGTATTTT.

This clonotype showed up just a few times. The V and J genes are TRBV24-1 and TRBJ2-7; 13 bases agree with TRBD2. CDR1 and CDR2 from the germline V gene are KGHDR and SFDVKD. The CDR3 is 15 amino acids. V was clipped by 4 bases and J by 3 bases; unmatched bases: 2. The CDR3 DNA is TGTGCCACCAGTGAGTGGACTAGCGGGGGCTACGAGCAGTACTTC. Translated: CATSEWTSGGYEQYF.

The rearrangement joins TRBV10-1 to TRBJ2-2; 8 bases match TRBD1. The junction had 12 bases not matched to a gene; V was cut back by 3 bases and J by 3 bases. CDR1 is WNHNN and CDR2 is SYGVQD in the germline V gene (reference sequence). The CDR3 length is 18 residues. CDR3 loop: CASSDPAGDRGDTGELFF. The CDR3 DNA reads TGCGCCAGCAGTGATCCAGCCGGCGACAGGGGAGACACCGGGGAGCTGTTTTTT.

This clonotype has ten or more counts. The chain links TRBV4-3 to TRBJ2-3, with 8 bases identical to TRBD2. This CDR3 region has 17 residues. The germline gives CDR1 LGHNA, CDR2 YSLEER. V was pared by 0 bases and J by 6 bases, with 11 bases of the junction left unmatched. The chain's CDR3 is CASSQDLLAGLTDTQYF. CDR3 coding DNA: TGCGCCAGCAGCCAAGATCTCCTAGCGGGTTTGACGGATACGCAGTATTTT.

This clonotype was seen a few times. The chain recombines TRBV7-9 with TRBJ1-1, with D uncertain. V lost 3 bases, J lost 7 bases, and 9 bases lay in between. There are 12 residues in the CDR3. The germline gives CDR1 SEHNR, CDR2 FQNEAQ (reference sequence). The CDR3 nucleotides read TGTGCCAGCAGCTTGAACACGCGTGAAGCTTTCTTT. Its protein product is CASSLNTREAFF.

There are many counts of this clonotype. The rearrangement uses TRBV12-3 or TRBV12-4 and TRBJ2-2, with D possibly matching TRBD1 (5 bases). There are 14 residues in the CDR3. V gave up 6 bases and J gave up 5 bases, with 13 bases separating them. This chain's CDR3 is CASSQTRQTGELFF. In DNA form, the CDR3 reads TGTGCCAGCAGCCAAACCCGACAGACCGGGGAGCTGTTTTTT.

This clonotype showed up just a few times. This chain links TRBV9 with TRBJ2-7; 10 nucleotides align to TRBD2. The ends lost 0 bases at V and 5 bases at J; junction bases unmatched: 5. Germline lookup yields CDR1 SGDLS and CDR2 YYNGEE. There are 15 residues in the CDR3. The CDR3 reads CASSVASGGFNEQYF. The CDR3 nucleotides are TGTGCCAGCAGCGTAGCTAGCGGGGGTTTCAACGAGCAGTACTTC.

The chain is built from TRBV14 and TRBJ2-3, with D perhaps assigned TRBD1 or TRBD2 (5 bases each). The germline V gene has CDR1 SGHDN and CDR2 FVKESK. V gave up 4 bases and J gave up 4 bases, with 15 bases separating them. The CDR3 consists of 15 residues. The CDR3 region is CASSPPGTKADTQYF. The DNA of the CDR3 is TGTGCCAGCAGCCCCCCCGGGACCAAAGCAGATACGCAGTATTTT.

This clonotype was seen more than once but under ten times. The rearrangement uses TRBV29-1 and TRBJ1-1; 9 bases align to TRBD1. With V trimmed by 3 bases and J by 5 bases, 10 bases remained unmatched. Germline V gives CDR1 SQVTM, CDR2 ANQGSEA. There are 15 residues in the CDR3. CDR3 in amino acids: CSVDITGGVRTEAFF. The CDR3 nucleotides are TGCAGCGTTGACATTACAGGGGGCGTCAGGACTGAAGCTTTCTTT.

This clonotype was seen repeatedly, ten times or more. This chain uses TRBV10-1 with TRBJ2-2; TRBD2 aligns across 7 bases. The germline V gene has CDR1 WNHNN and CDR2 SYGVQD (reference sequence). The V and J ends lost 7 bases and 6 bases, in that order; junction bases with no gene match: 5. The CDR3 totals 13 residues. CDR3 amino acids: CASTIGGAGELFF. CDR3 DNA: TGCGCCAGCACCATTGGGGGGGCCGGGGAGCTGTTTTTT.

This chain joins TRBV20-1 and TRBJ1-5, with 7 bases that match TRBD1. The CDR3 has 14 residues. Germline V lookup: CDR1 DFQATT, CDR2 SNEGSKA (reference sequence). The junction had 6 bases not matched to a gene; V was cut back by 3 bases and J by 4 bases. The CDR3 DNA sequence: TGCAGTGCTAGTGAGCCACAGGGGAATCAGCCCCAGCATTTT. Amino acid sequence: CSASEPQGNQPQHF.

This clonotype was observed at least ten times. The V gene is TRBV29-1, the J gene TRBJ2-1; 11 nucleotides line up with TRBD2. Germline V gives CDR1 SQVTM, CDR2 ANQGSEA. The CDR3 has 14 residues. The trim removed 7 bases at V and 6 bases at J, leaving 8 bases unmatched. This chain's CDR3 is CSAQGLAVLNEQFF. The CDR3 bases are TGCAGCGCCCAGGGACTAGCGGTCCTCAATGAGCAGTTCTTC.

The sample holds a few counts of this clonotype. The chain uses TRBV27 and TRBJ2-3; D unresolved. The CDR3 is 15 residues long. In germline, CDR1 is MNHEY, CDR2 SMNVEV (reference sequence). Trimming pared 3 bases from V and 0 bases from J, leaving 10 bases between. CDR3 residues: CASSFAGGSTDTQYF. CDR3 bases: TGTGCCAGCAGTTTTGCAGGCGGTAGCACAGATACGCAGTATTTT.

This clonotype has a handful of counts. The CDR3 here is CASSTGGDDYGYTF. In DNA, the CDR3 is TGTGCCAGCAGTACAGGGGGCGACGACTATGGCTACACCTTC. The J gene is TRBJ1-2, the V gene TRBV28; 9 bases map to TRBD1. From germline, CDR1 is MDHEN and CDR2 SYDVKM. The CDR3 spans 14 residues. With V trimmed by 5 bases and J by 3 bases, 4 bases remained unmatched.

This clonotype appeared many times. V usage is TRBV7-2 and J usage is TRBJ2-1, with 8 nucleotides matching TRBD2. With 1 base clipped from V and 10 bases from J, the junction kept 6 bases outside the gene matches. The CDR3 loop spans 14 amino acids. Germline V lookup: CDR1 SGHTA, CDR2 FQGNSA. CDR3 DNA: TGTGCCAGCAGCTTAGTGCGGGAGGCGAGGGAGCAGTTCTTC. It translates to CASSLVREAREQFF.

The V call is TRBV12-3 or TRBV12-4, the J call TRBJ2-7; the match to TRBD1 covers 7 bases. V shed 5 bases and J 5 bases; nucleotides not matched to a gene: 6. CDR3 length: 13 residues. The CDR3 coding sequence is TGTGCCAGCAGTACTCTTACAGGGGACGAGCAGTACTTC. Translation: CASSTLTGDEQYF.